This entry lists 12 T cell receptor beta chains sequenced from one sample in a study of technical replicates of blood from several donors. Libraries were prepared by immunoSEQ multiplex PCR; TCRdb keeps only in-frame clonotypes and omits some of them. The sample yields about 100,000 clones, approximately 95% seen once. Sample: T cells isolated from PBMCs. Every receptor here comes from a human donor in good health.

The DNA for the CDR3 is TGCGCCAGCAGCCAAGATCTGGGGGAGGCCTACGAGCAGTACTTC. Protein product: CASSQDLGEAYEQYF. The chain employs TRBV4-3 and TRBJ2-7; D perhaps matches TRBD2 (6 bases). The CDR3 sequence is 15 residues long. V was cut by 0 bases and J by 2 bases, with 11 bases left in between. CDR1 LGHNA and CDR2 YSLEER come from the germline V gene.

J is TRBJ2-7 and V is TRBV7-3; TRBD2 aligns across 7 bases. The CDR3 runs to 14 residues. Germline CDR1 reads SGHTA; CDR2 reads FQGTGA. V dropped 3 bases and J dropped 1; count of bases not matched to a gene: 3. The CDR3 region has the DNA TGTGCCAGCAGCTTGGGAGCGGGGTCCTACGAGCAGTACTTC. Translation gives CASSLGAGSYEQYF.

The J gene is TRBJ1-2, the V gene TRBV7-2, with D hard to call. V gave up 4 bases and J gave up 5 bases, with 11 bases separating them. Looked up from germline, CDR1 is SGHTA and CDR2 is FQGNSA. This CDR3 is built from 13 residues. The CDR3 sequence: CASSSGGWYGYTF. The CDR3 DNA follows: TGTGCCAGCAGCTCTGGCGGTTGGTATGGCTACACCTTC.

This rearrangement joins TRBV28 to TRBJ1-2, with a weak D call TRBD1 (5 bases). The CDR3 extends over 14 amino acids. Trimming left V 7 bases short and J 8 bases short, with 20 bases between. Germline V gene sequence: CDR1 MDHEN, CDR2 SYDVKM. The CDR3 nucleotides are TGTGCCAGCACCTCCCAACAGGTCATAGGCGGCTACACCTTC. This translates into CASTSQQVIGGYTF.

This chain links TRBV27 with TRBJ2-1; tentatively, D is TRBD2 (6 bases). The length of the CDR3 is 15 residues. Deletions cut 5 bases from V and 9 bases from J, with 20 bases between. Looked up from germline, CDR1 is MNHEY and CDR2 is SMNVEV (reference sequence). CDR3 sequence: CASSRTSWVAGEQFF. In DNA form, the CDR3 reads TGTGCCAGCAGTCGCACTAGCTGGGTGGCTGGTGAGCAGTTCTTC.

The gene calls are TRBV6-5 and TRBJ2-7; 7 nucleotides agree with TRBD1. Trimming cost V 6 bases and J 1 base; bases outside gene matches: 6. This CDR3 is built from 14 residues. The germline CDR1 and CDR2 sequences are MNHEY and SVGAGI. The CDR3 region is CASSRQGPSYEQYF. CDR3 nucleotides: TGTGCCAGCAGCCGACAGGGTCCGTCCTACGAGCAGTACTTC.

The chain is built from TRBV13 and TRBJ1-2; D gene ambiguous. V was shortened by 3 bases and J by 0 bases, with 11 bases between the two germline ends. Germline V gene data show CDR1 as PRHDT and CDR2 as FYEKMQ (reference sequence). CDR3 size: 15 residues. CDR3 DNA: TGTGCCAGCAGCTTTCGACAAGCCTCTAACTATGGCTACACCTTC. This codes for CASSFRQASNYGYTF. The entire variable domain, with the rest obtained from reference TRBV13 and TRBJ1-2, is as follows: AAGVIQSPRHLIKEKRETATLKCYPIPRHDTVYWYQQGPGQDPQFLISFYEKMQSDKGSIPDRFSAQQFSDYHSELNMSSLELGDSALYFCASSFRQASNYGYTFGSGTRLTVV.

CDR3 in DNA: TGTGCCAGCAGCTTAGCCTTAGTGGCGGGGCGCAGGGGCTACACCTTC. This codes for CASSLALVAGRRGYTF. The chain employs TRBV7-9 and TRBJ1-2, with D possibly being TRBD1 (5 bases). The CDR3 spans 16 residues. V lost 0 bases, J lost 8 bases, and 19 bases lay in between. Germline V CDR1 and CDR2: SEHNR, FQNEAQ (reference sequence).

The rearrangement uses TRBV7-6 and TRBJ2-1; 10 bases align to TRBD1. The CDR3 is 15 amino acids. The trim removed 3 bases at V and 3 bases at J, leaving 2 bases unmatched. Germline V gene sequence: CDR1 SGHVS, CDR2 FNYEAQ. The CDR3 region has the DNA TGTGCCAGCAGCTTCGGGACAGGGGTCTACAATGAGCAGTTCTTC. This encodes CASSFGTGVYNEQFF.

In DNA, the CDR3 is TGTGCCAGCAGGATAGCGGCGGGAGGGAGCAATGAGCAGTTCTTC. Amino acids: CASRIAAGGSNEQFF. The chain recombines TRBV7-2 with TRBJ2-1; TRBD2 aligns across 9 bases. Germline CDR1 and CDR2: SGHTA and FQGNSA. The V gene end was trimmed by 6 bases and the J gene end by 6 bases; junction bases not matched to a gene: 9. There are 15 residues in the CDR3. Looking up the rest from reference TRBV7-2 and TRBJ2-1 gives the full variable domain: GAGVSQSPSNKVTEKGKDVELRCDPISGHTALYWYRQSLGQGLEFLIYFQGNSAPDKSGLPSDRFSAERTGGSVSTLTIQRTQQEDSAVYLCASRIAAGGSNEQFFGPGTRLTVL.

The rearrangement joins TRBV30 to TRBJ1-2; D possibly corresponds to TRBD1 (6 bases). V was cut by 5 bases and J by 4 bases, with 26 bases left in between. This CDR3 has 17 amino acids. CDR1 GTSNPN and CDR2 SVGIG come from the germline V gene (reference sequence). In DNA form, the CDR3 reads TGTGCCTGGGACTCGCTAGCCCCAGGACAGCTTACCTATGGCTACACCTTC. Amino acids: CAWDSLAPGQLTYGYTF. Full variable domain (missing parts from reference TRBV30 and TRBJ1-2): SQTIHQWPATLVQPVGSPLSLECTVEGTSNPNLYWYRQAAGRGLQLLFYSVGIGQISSEVPQNLSASRPQDRQFILSSKKLLLSDSGFYLCAWDSLAPGQLTYGYTFGSGTRLTVV.

The chain joins TRBV7-8 to TRBJ1-1; D perhaps matches TRBD1 (5 bases). The CDR3 is 13 amino acids. Germline assignment: CDR1 SGHVS and CDR2 FQNEAQ. The V gene lost 2 bases and the J gene lost 1 base, with 5 bases spanning the gap. The CDR3 is CASSLTGNTEAFF. The CDR3 nucleotides read TGTGCCAGCAGCTTAACAGGGAACACTGAAGCTTTCTTT. The variable domain in full, with the rest retrieved from reference TRBV7-8 and TRBJ1-1, is GAGVSQSPRYKVAKRGQDVALRCDPISGHVSLFWYQQALGQGPEFLTYFQNEAQLDKSGLPSDRFFAERPEGSVSTLKIQRTQQEDSAVYLCASSLTGNTEAFFGQGTRLTVV.